A single T cell receptor beta chain is shown here with its context. No antigen is known for it. These data originate in a study of graft-versus-host responses after intestinal transplantation. Study-wide context: Multivisceral, liver-intestinal, or isolated intestinal grafts went to recipients. Anti-thymocyte globulin induction, then tacrolimus and steroids for two to four years, went to all recipients.

Whole-study results and caveats: Early after transplant, HvG clones declined as circulating GvH clones peaked. Recipient-marrow GvH clones were detected, some having first appeared in ileum or blood.

Clones were read by immunoSEQ multiplex PCR, and TCRdb kept only the in-frame ones, dropping some. The table has 35,000 to 40,000 clones, 90% to 95% seen once. Sequencing was performed on PBMCs, taken 16 days after intestinal transplant. The sequence came from a human patient who received an intestinal transplant, so some T cells may come from the graft donor.

The CDR3 nucleotides read TGTGCCAGCAGCTTGGGAGGCGGGTCCCAAGAGACCCAGTACTTC. Protein: CASSLGGGSQETQYF. The chain uses TRBV5-4 and TRBJ2-5, with a possible D match to TRBD2 (5 bases). This CDR3 region has 15 residues. Deletions cut 0 bases from V and 1 base from J, with 10 bases between. CDR1 is SGHNT, CDR2 YYREEE, per germline (reference sequence).